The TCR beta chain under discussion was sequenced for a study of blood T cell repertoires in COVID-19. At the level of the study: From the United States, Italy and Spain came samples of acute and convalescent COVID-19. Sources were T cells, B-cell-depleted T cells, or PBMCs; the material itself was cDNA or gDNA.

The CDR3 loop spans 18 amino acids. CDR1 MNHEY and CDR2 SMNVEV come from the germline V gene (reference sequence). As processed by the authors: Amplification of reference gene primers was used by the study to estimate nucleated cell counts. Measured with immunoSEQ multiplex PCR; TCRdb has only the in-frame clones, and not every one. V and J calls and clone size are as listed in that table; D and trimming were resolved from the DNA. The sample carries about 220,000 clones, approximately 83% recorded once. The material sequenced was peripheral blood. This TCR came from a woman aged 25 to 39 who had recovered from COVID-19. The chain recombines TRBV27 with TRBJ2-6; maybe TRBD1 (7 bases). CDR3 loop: CGTRGGGTAFSGANVLTF. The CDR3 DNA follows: TGTGGCACCCGGGGCGGCGGGACAGCATTCTCTGGGGCCAACGTCCTGACTTTC.